The following is a TCR beta chain sequence with its context. Its antigen is as yet unknown. The sample is drawn from a study of cytomegalovirus exposure and HLA in healthy donors. The study's findings and limits: In an earlier analysis, about 87% or about 30%: the productive usage of most TCR beta V segments. When a later analysis was performed, an Asian-associated ancestry cluster reportedly had fewer N-insertions than the roughly 700-donor mean.

Trimming cost V 2 bases and J 0 bases; bases outside gene matches: 4. This CDR3 spans 16 amino acids. Germline V CDR1 and CDR2: SGHTA, FQGNSA. PCR amplification relied on 60 Vbeta primers (plus 13 Jbeta primers). Using immunoSEQ multiplex PCR, the repertoire was profiled, and TCRdb retains in-frame clones only, with some absent. In the table there are fewer than 250,000 clones, roughly 77% of which are singletons. The sample taken for sequencing was PBMCs. This sequence joins TRBV7-2 and TRBJ2-1, with 7 bases matching TRBD2. The receptor comes from a man aged 40-49 years in good health and CMV-seropositive. CDR3 nucleotides: TGTGCCAGCAGCTTAACGGGAGGCCTCTCCTACAATGAGCAGTTCTTC. Its protein product is CASSLTGGLSYNEQFF.